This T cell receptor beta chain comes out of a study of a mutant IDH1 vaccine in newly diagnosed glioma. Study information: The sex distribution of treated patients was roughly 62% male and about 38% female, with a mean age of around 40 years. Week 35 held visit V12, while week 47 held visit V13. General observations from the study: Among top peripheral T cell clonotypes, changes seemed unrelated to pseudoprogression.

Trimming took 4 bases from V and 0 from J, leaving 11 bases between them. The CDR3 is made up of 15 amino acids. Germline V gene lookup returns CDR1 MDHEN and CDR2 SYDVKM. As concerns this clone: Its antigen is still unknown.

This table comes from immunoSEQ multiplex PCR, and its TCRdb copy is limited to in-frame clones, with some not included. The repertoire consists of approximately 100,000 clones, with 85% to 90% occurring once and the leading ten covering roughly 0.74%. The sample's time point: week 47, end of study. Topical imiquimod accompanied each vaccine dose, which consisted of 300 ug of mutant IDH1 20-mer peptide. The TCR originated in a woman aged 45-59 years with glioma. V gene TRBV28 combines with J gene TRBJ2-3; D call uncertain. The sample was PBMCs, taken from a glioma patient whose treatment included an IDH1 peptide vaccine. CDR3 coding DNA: TGTGCCAGCAGTTCCCCCAGGCAAAGCACAGATACGCAGTATTTT. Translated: CASSSPRQSTDTQYF.